The rows below give T cell receptor beta chains drawn from one sample of a study of blood T cell repertoires in COVID-19. Here immunoSEQ multiplex PCR was the method, and the copy in TCRdb shows in-frame clones only, minus some. The table shows 60,000 or so clones, with 74% occurring only once. The material sequenced was peripheral blood. The receptors come from a woman of 80 years or more with acute or convalescent COVID-19. Each CDR3 is given with its conserved first and last residue. A D gene is named only where the DNA matches it firmly. Clone size appears in some rows only: once, few, many, or a class for an expanded clone.

cdr3_aa cdr3_nt d_call j_call v_call clone_size
CACSPGTPTAGNTIYF TGTGCCTGTAGTCCCGGGACACCAACGGCCGGAAACACCATATATTTT NA TRBJ1-3 TRBV30 NA
CASSLGPQQPQHF TGTGCCAGCAGCTTGGGCCCCCAACAGCCCCAGCATTTT NA TRBJ1-5 TRBV11-2 NA
CASSLVTAGVSGANVLTF TGTGCCAGCAGCTTGGTTACAGCGGGAGTGTCTGGGGCCAACGTCCTGACTTTC TRBD2 TRBJ2-6 TRBV5-6 NA
CASSDGQAQPQHF TGTGCCAGCTCAGACGGACAGGCCCAGCCCCAGCATTTT TRBD1 TRBJ1-5 TRBV18 NA
CSASGLAGLYNEQFF TGCAGCGCTTCCGGGCTAGCGGGTCTTTACAATGAGCAGTTCTTC TRBD2 TRBJ2-1 TRBV29-1 NA
CASSLGGSPLHF TGTGCCAGCAGCTTAGGAGGTTCACCCCTCCACTTT NA TRBJ1-6 TRBV11-2 NA
CASSQNPSGVSSYNEQFF TGTGCCAGCAGCCAAAACCCTAGCGGGGTGAGCTCCTACAATGAGCAGTTCTTC TRBD2 TRBJ2-1 TRBV3-1/TRBV3-2 NA
CASRDRGPDTQYF TGTGCCAGCCGGGACAGGGGTCCAGATACGCAGTATTTT TRBD1 TRBJ2-3 TRBV28 NA
CASSSNRGETQYF TGTGCCAGCTCATCCAATAGGGGCGAGACCCAGTACTTC NA TRBJ2-5 TRBV18 once
CASSTRGMNTEAFF TGTGCCAGTAGTACCCGAGGAATGAACACTGAAGCTTTCTTT NA TRBJ1-1 TRBV19 few
CASSSKGGWGQRNNEQFF TGTGCCAGTAGTTCAAAAGGTGGTTGGGGACAAAGAAACAATGAGCAGTTCTTC NA TRBJ2-1 TRBV19 few
CASSRGSGGAGLGTDTQYF TGTGCCAGTAGTAGGGGGTCAGGGGGCGCCGGACTTGGCACAGATACGCAGTATTTT TRBD1 TRBJ2-3 TRBV19 NA
CASSGRTSGRSDEQFF TGTGCCAGCAGCGGACGGACTAGCGGGAGGTCCGATGAGCAGTTCTTC TRBD2 TRBJ2-1 TRBV9 NA
CASSTLTGMNTEAFF TGTGCCAGTAGTACATTGACAGGGATGAACACTGAAGCTTTCTTT TRBD1 TRBJ1-1 TRBV19 NA
CASSDSPWLAGVSYEQYF TGTGCCAGCAGTGACTCGCCGTGGCTAGCGGGAGTGTCCTACGAGCAGTACTTC TRBD2 TRBJ2-7 TRBV2 NA
CASSVGAFTAAQPQHF TGTGCCAGCAGCGTAGGGGCGTTCACTGCCGCTCAGCCCCAGCATTTT NA TRBJ1-5 TRBV9 NA
CASSVNRGTEAFF TGTGCCAGTAGTGTGAACAGGGGCACTGAAGCTTTCTTT TRBD1 TRBJ1-1 TRBV19 once
CASSNDRVTYNEQFF TGTGCCAGCAGTAACGACAGGGTAACCTACAATGAGCAGTTCTTC TRBD1 TRBJ2-1 TRBV7-2 NA
CASSLVGSGGKQYF TGTGCCAGCAGCTTGGTAGGCTCAGGGGGCAAACAGTACTTC TRBD1 TRBJ2-7 TRBV5-4 NA
CASSYHLTGGDRNTEAFF TGTGCCAGCAGTTACCACCTGACAGGGGGCGATCGGAACACTGAAGCTTTCTTT TRBD1 TRBJ1-1 TRBV6-2/TRBV6-3 NA
CASSPTLASRAYNEQFF TGTGCCAGCTCTCCCACTTTAGCGTCCCGTGCCTACAATGAGCAGTTCTTC NA TRBJ2-1 TRBV18 NA
CASSFLTSGGPQETQYF TGTGCCAGCAGCTTTTTGACTAGCGGGGGCCCACAAGAGACCCAGTACTTC TRBD2 TRBJ2-5 TRBV5-6 NA
CASSQDRSSGRNEQFF TGCGCCAGCAGCCAAGATAGGAGTAGCGGGAGAAATGAGCAGTTCTTC TRBD2 TRBJ2-1 TRBV4-3 NA
CASSTDSGDSPLHF TGTGCCAGCAGTACGGACAGCGGGGATTCACCCCTCCACTTT NA TRBJ1-6 TRBV28 NA
CASSLRPARPGNTIYF TGTGCCAGCAGCTTAAGACCCGCTAGGCCTGGAAACACCATATATTTT NA TRBJ1-3 TRBV7-6 NA
CASSPSGRGNEQFF TGCGCCAGCAGCCCTAGCGGGCGAGGTAATGAGCAGTTCTTC TRBD2 TRBJ2-1 TRBV10-2 NA
CASSSKEDTQYF TGTGCCAGTAGTAGCAAGGAGGATACGCAGTATTTT NA TRBJ2-3 TRBV19 few
CASSRRETQYSEQYF TGTGCCAGCAGCCGCCGTGAGACTCAGTACTCCGAGCAGTACTTC NA TRBJ2-7 TRBV7-8 NA
CAIRGQGEETQYF TGTGCCATCAGAGGGCAGGGGGAAGAGACCCAGTACTTC TRBD1 TRBJ2-5 TRBV10-3 NA
CASTGRGNTEAFF TGTGCCAGCACCGGGAGAGGGAACACTGAAGCTTTCTTT NA TRBJ1-1 TRBV27 NA
CASRAGKRTDTQYF TGTGCCAGCCGAGCGGGAAAACGCACAGATACGCAGTATTTT TRBD2 TRBJ2-3 TRBV6-5 NA
CASSQDAGIFGGYTF TGTGCCAGCAGCCAAGACGCGGGGATTTTCGGTGGCTACACCTTC NA TRBJ1-2 TRBV4-2 NA